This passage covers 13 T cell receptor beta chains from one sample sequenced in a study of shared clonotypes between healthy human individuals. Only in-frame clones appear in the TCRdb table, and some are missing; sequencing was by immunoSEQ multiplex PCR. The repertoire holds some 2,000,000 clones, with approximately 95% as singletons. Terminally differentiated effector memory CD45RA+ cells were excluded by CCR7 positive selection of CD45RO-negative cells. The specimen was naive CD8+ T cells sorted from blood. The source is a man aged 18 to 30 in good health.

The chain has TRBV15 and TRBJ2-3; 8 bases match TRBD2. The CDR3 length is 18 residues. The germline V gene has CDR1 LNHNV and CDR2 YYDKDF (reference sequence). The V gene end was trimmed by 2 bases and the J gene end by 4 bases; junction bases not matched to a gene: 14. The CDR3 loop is CATSRSLLAAEGADTQYF. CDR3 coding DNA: TGTGCCACCAGCAGATCATTACTAGCGGCGGAGGGCGCAGATACGCAGTATTTT.

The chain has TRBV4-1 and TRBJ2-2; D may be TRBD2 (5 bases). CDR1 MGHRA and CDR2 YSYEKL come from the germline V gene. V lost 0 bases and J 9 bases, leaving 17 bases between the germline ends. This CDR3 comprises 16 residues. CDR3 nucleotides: TGCGCCAGCAGCCAAGATTTGGGAGAATTCCCCAGGGAGCTGTTTTTT. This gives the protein CASSQDLGEFPRELFF.

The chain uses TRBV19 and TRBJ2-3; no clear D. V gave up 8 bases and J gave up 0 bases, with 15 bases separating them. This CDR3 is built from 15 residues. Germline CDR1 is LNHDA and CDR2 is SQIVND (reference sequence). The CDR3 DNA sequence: TGTGCCAGTCAATATTCTATGTCTAGCACAGATACGCAGTATTTT. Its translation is CASQYSMSSTDTQYF.

CDR3 sequence reads: CASSESEGTNTEAFF. CDR3 nucleotides: TGCGCCAGCAGTGAGTCGGAGGGGACGAACACTGAAGCTTTCTTT. The chain is built from TRBV10-1 and TRBJ1-1; weak D call: TRBD1 (5 bases). This CDR3 has 15 residues. The V gene lost 0 bases and the J gene lost 1 base, with 9 bases spanning the gap. CDR1 is WNHNN and CDR2 is SYGVQD in the germline V gene (reference sequence).

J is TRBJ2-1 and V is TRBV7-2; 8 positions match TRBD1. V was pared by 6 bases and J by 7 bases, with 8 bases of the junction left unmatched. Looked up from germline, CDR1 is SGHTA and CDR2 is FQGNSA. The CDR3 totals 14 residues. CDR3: CASRLDRGSNEQFF. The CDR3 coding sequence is TGTGCCAGCAGACTAGACAGGGGATCGAATGAGCAGTTCTTC. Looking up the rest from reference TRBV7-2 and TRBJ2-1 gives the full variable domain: GAGVSQSPSNKVTEKGKDVELRCDPISGHTALYWYRQSLGQGLEFLIYFQGNSAPDKSGLPSDRFSAERTGGSVSTLTIQRTQQEDSAVYLCASRLDRGSNEQFFGPGTRLTVL.

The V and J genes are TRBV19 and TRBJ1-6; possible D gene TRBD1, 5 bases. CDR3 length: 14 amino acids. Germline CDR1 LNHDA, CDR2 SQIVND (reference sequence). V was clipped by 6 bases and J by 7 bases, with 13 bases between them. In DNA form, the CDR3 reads TGTGCCAGTAGGCGTGGGGGTCTCAATTCACCCCTCCACTTT. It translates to CASRRGGLNSPLHF. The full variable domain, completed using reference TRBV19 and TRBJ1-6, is DGGITQSPKYLFRKEGQNVTLSCEQNLNHDAMYWYRQDPGQGLRLIYYSQIVNDFQKGDIAEGYSVSREKKESFPLTVTSAQKNPTAFYLCASRRGGLNSPLHFGNGTRLTVT.

The CDR3 is CASRITGDYGYTF. Written as DNA, the CDR3 is TGTGCCAGCCGAATTACAGGGGACTATGGCTACACCTTC. The J gene is TRBJ1-2, the V gene TRBV28; 7 nucleotides match TRBD1. This CDR3 region has 13 residues. Germline V gene data show CDR1 as MDHEN and CDR2 as SYDVKM. V lost 8 bases, J lost 3 bases, and 6 bases stayed unmatched.

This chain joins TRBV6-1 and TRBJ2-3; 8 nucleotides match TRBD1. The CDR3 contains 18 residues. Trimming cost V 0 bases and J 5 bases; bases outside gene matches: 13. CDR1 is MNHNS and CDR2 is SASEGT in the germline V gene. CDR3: CASSEAPPGQEAGDTQYF. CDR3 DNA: TGTGCCAGCAGTGAAGCCCCTCCGGGACAGGAGGCGGGAGATACGCAGTATTTT.

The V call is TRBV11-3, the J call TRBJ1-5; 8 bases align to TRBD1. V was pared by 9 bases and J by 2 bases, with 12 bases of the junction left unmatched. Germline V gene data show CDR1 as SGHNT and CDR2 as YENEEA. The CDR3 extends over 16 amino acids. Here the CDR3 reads CARRKGGQACNQPQHF. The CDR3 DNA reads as TGTGCCAGGAGAAAGGGGGGACAGGCTTGCAATCAGCCCCAGCATTTT.

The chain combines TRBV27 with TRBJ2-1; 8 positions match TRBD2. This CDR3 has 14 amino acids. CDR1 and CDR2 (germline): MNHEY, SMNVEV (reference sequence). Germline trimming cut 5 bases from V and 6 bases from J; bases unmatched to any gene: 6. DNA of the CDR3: TGTGCCAGCAGTACCTGGGGGACTAGCAATGAGCAGTTCTTC. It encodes CASSTWGTSNEQFF.

This CDR3 is CASSVETGGTYEQYF. The CDR3 DNA sequence: TGTGCCAGCAGCGTAGAAACAGGGGGCACCTACGAGCAGTACTTC. The chain is built from TRBV9 and TRBJ2-7; 9 positions agree with TRBD1. The CDR3 consists of 15 residues. The germline V gene has CDR1 SGDLS and CDR2 YYNGEE. Trimming cost V 0 bases and J 2 bases; bases outside gene matches: 3.

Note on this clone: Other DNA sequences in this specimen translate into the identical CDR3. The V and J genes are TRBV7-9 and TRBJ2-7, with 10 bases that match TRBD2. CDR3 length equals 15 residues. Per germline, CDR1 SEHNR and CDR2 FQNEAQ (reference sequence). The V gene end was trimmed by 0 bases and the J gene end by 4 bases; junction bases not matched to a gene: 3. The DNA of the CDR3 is TGTGCCAGCAGCTTAGCGCTAGCGGGAGTATACGAGCAGTACTTC. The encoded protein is CASSLALAGVYEQYF.

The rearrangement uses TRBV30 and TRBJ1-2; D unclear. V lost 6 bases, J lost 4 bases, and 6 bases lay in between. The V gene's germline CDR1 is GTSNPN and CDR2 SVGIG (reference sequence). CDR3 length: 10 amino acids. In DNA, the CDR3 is TGTGCCTGCACCATCTATGGCTACACCTTC. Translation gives CACTIYGYTF.